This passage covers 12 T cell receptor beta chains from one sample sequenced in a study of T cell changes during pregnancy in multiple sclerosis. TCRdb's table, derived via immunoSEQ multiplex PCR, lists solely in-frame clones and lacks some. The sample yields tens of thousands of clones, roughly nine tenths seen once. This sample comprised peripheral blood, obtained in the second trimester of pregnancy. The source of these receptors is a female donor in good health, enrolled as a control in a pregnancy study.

This chain's CDR3 is CASSAPRGIDSPLHF. Here the CDR3 DNA reads TGTGCCAGCAGCGCTCCGCGGGGGATTGATTCACCCCTCCACTTT. The chain has TRBV4-2 and TRBJ1-6, with D possibly being TRBD1 (5 bases). The CDR3 loop spans 15 amino acids. The V and J ends lost 5 bases and 8 bases respectively, with 16 bases between them. The germline gives CDR1 LGHNA, CDR2 YNFKEQ.

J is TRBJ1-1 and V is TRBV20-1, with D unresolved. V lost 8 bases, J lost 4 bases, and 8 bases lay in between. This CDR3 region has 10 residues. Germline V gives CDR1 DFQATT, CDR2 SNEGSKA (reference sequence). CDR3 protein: CSLESTEAFF. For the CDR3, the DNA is TGCAGTCTAGAGAGCACTGAAGCTTTCTTT.

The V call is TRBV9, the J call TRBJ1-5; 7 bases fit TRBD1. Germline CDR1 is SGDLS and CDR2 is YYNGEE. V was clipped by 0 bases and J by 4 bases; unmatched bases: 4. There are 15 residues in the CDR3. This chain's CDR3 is CASSVGTGANQPQHF. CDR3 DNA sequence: TGTGCCAGCAGCGTAGGAACAGGGGCTAATCAGCCCCAGCATTTT.

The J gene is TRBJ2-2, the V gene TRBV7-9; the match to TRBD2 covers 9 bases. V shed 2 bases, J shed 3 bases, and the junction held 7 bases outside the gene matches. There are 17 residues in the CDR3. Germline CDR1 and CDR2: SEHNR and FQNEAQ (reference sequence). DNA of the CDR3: TGTGCCAGCAGCTTAATCCCTAGCGGGGTGTACACCGGGGAGCTGTTTTTT. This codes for CASSLIPSGVYTGELFF.

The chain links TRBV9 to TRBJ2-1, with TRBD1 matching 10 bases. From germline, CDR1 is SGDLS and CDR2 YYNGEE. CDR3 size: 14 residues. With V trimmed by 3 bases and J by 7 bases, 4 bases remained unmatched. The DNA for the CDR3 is TGTGCCAGCAGCGCACGGGGACAGGGGAATGAGCAGTTCTTC. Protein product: CASSARGQGNEQFF. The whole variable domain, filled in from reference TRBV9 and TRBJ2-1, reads DSGVTQTPKHLITATGQRVTLRCSPRSGDLSVYWYQQSLDQGLQFLIQYYNGEERAKGNILERFSAQQFPDLHSELNLSSLELGDSALYFCASSARGQGNEQFFGPGTRLTVL.

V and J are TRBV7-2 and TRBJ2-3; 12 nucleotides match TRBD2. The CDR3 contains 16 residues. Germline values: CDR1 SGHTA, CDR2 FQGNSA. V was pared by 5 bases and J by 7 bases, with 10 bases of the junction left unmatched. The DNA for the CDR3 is TGTGCCAGCAGCCCCCAGGCTAGCGGGGGGGGCTATACGCAGTATTTT. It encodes CASSPQASGGGYTQYF.

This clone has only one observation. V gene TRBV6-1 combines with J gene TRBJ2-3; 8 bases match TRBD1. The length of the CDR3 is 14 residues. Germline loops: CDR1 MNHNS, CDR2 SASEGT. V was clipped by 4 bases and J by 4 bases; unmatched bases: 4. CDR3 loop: CASSVDRAPDTQYF. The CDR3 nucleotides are TGTGCCAGCAGTGTGGACAGGGCCCCAGATACGCAGTATTTT.

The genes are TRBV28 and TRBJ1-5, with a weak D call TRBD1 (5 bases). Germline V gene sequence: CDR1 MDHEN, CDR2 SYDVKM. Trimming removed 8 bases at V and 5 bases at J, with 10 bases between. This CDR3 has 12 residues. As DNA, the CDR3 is TGTGCCAGCGTGCAGGGTTATCAGCCCCAGCATTTT. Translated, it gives CASVQGYQPQHF.

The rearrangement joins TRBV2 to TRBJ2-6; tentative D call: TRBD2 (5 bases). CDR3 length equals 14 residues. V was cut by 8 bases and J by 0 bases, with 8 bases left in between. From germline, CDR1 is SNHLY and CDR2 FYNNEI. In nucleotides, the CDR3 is TGTGCCAGCGCGGGTAGCTCTGGGGCCAACGTCCTGACTTTC. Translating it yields CASAGSSGANVLTF.

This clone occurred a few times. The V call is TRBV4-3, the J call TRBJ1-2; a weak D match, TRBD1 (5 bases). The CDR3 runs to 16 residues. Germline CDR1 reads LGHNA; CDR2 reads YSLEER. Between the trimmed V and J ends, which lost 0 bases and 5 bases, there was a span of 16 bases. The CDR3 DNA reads TGCGCCAGCAGCCAAGATCCCAGTGGCGGGGGTTATGGCTACACCTTC. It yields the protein CASSQDPSGGGYGYTF.

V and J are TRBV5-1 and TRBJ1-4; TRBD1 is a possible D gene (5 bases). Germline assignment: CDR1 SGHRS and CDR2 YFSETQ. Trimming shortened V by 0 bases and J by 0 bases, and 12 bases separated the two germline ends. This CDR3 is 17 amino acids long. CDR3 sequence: CASSLGPTGSTNEKLFF. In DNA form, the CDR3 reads TGCGCCAGCAGCTTGGGCCCCACAGGTTCAACTAATGAAAAACTGTTTTTT.

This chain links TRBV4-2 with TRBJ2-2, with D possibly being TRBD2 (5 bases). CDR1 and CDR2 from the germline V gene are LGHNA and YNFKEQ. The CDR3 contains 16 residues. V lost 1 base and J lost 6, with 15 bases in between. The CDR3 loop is CASSQGSLAEAGELFF. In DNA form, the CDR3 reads TGTGCCAGCAGCCAAGGTAGTCTAGCAGAGGCCGGGGAGCTGTTTTTT.